The 8 T cell receptor beta chains below come from one sample, sequenced in a study of cytotoxic CD8 clonotypes in ibrutinib-treated CLL. Assay: immunoSEQ multiplex PCR; the TCRdb copy retains only in-frame clones and omits some. The sample lists about 120,000 clones; 80% to 90% were seen once. The sequences come from PBMCs, collected after 24 months of ibrutinib treatment. Source of these receptors: a human donor with chronic lymphocytic leukemia.

The chain combines TRBV5-4 with TRBJ1-6; the D is unclear. Per germline, CDR1 SGHNT and CDR2 YYREEE (reference sequence). V lost 4 bases and J lost 9, with 23 bases in between. CDR3 length: 17 residues. The CDR3 DNA follows: TGTGCCAGCAGCACGGAGGCAGGCGCGGCGTTGGCTTCACCCCTCCACTTT. This sequence encodes CASSTEAGAALASPLHF.

Here the CDR3 DNA reads TGTGCCACCAGCAGAGTAACTAGCGGGAGCAATGAGCAGTTCTTC. Residues: CATSRVTSGSNEQFF. The chain is built from TRBV15 and TRBJ2-1, with TRBD2 identical over 11 bases. This CDR3 has 15 amino acids. After removal of 1 base from V and 6 bases from J, the junction contained 2 bases not matched to a gene. CDR1 is LNHNV, CDR2 YYDKDF, per germline (reference sequence).

The chain links TRBV7-2 to TRBJ2-3; no definite D call. Trimming removed 5 bases at V and 3 bases at J, with 18 bases between. The CDR3 contains 16 residues. The germline CDR1 and CDR2 sequences are SGHTA and FQGNSA. CDR3 loop: CASSPLSPMGTDTQYF. For the CDR3, the DNA is TGTGCCAGCAGCCCTCTTTCACCCATGGGGACAGATACGCAGTATTTT.

This chain links TRBV5-6 with TRBJ2-5; 8 bases fit TRBD1. V lost 3 bases to trimming and J lost 6 bases; unmatched junction nucleotides: 4. CDR1 and CDR2 (germline): SGHDT, YYEEEE. The CDR3 is made up of 13 amino acids. The CDR3 nucleotides are TGTGCCAGCAGCTCGACAGGGGTGAAGACCCAGTACTTC. This codes for CASSSTGVKTQYF.

The rearrangement links TRBV6-5 to TRBJ1-2; D is ambiguous. CDR1 is MNHEY and CDR2 is SVGAGI in the germline V gene. The CDR3 is made up of 15 amino acids. Trimming removed 0 bases at V and 4 bases at J, with 12 bases between. The CDR3 here is CASSYSADPRYGYTF. CDR3 DNA sequence: TGTGCCAGCAGTTACTCGGCGGACCCCCGCTATGGCTACACCTTC.

The J gene is TRBJ1-2, the V gene TRBV4-3; 11 positions match TRBD1. Germline assignment: CDR1 LGHNA and CDR2 YSLEER. There are 17 residues in the CDR3. V lost 3 bases, J lost 3 bases, and 9 bases stayed unmatched. CDR3 region: CASSHTTDRGRDYGYTF. In DNA, the CDR3 is TGCGCCAGCAGCCACACCACGGACAGGGGGCGAGACTATGGCTACACCTTC.

The rearrangement uses TRBV15 and TRBJ2-1, with 15 bases identical to TRBD2. The ends lost 4 bases at V and 9 bases at J; junction bases unmatched: 4. This CDR3 contains 15 residues. Germline V gene lookup returns CDR1 LNHNV and CDR2 YYDKDF (reference sequence). The CDR3: CATSKQGLAGGEQFF. CDR3 DNA sequence: TGTGCCACCAGCAAACAGGGACTAGCGGGAGGTGAGCAGTTCTTC.

V and J are TRBV19 and TRBJ2-7, with a weak D call TRBD1 (6 bases). Trimming removed 3 bases at V and 5 bases at J, with 11 bases between. The CDR3 extends over 13 amino acids. Germline V gene data show CDR1 as LNHDA and CDR2 as SQIVND (reference sequence). The CDR3 bases are TGTGCCAGTAGTATTGGGGGCGTGGACGAGCAGTACTTC. This encodes CASSIGGVDEQYF. Combining the CDR3 with reference TRBV19 and TRBJ2-7 gives the whole variable domain DGGITQSPKYLFRKEGQNVTLSCEQNLNHDAMYWYRQDPGQGLRLIYYSQIVNDFQKGDIAEGYSVSREKKESFPLTVTSAQKNPTAFYLCASSIGGVDEQYFGPGTRLTVT.